These 3 T cell receptor beta chains came from one sample sequenced in a study of T cells in Graves' hyperthyroidism and ophthalmopathy. Amplification yielded TCR beta CDR3 regions, with RNA transcripts as the source. Using the HTBI primer set, a first-round RT-PCR was run on the TCR CDR3. TCRdb called the multiplex PCR reads again in MiXCR, with one record for every CDR3 protein. The sample lists some 300,000 distinct CDR3 sequences, less than 15% occurring once. The sequenced sample consisted of blood. Source of these receptors: a woman aged 25 to 39 with Graves' hyperthyroidism that later progressed to Graves' ophthalmopathy.

For this clonotype: The junction shows a germline mismatch at one end, possibly a read error. The chain links TRBV3-1 to TRBJ2-7, with D maybe TRBD2 (6 bases). The CDR3 is 14 amino acids. Germline V gives CDR1 LGHDT, CDR2 YNNKEL (reference sequence). The CDR3 DNA reads as TGTGCCAGCAGCCATGCCGGGGCGCGGAGGGAGCGGTACTTC. Encoded protein: CASSHAGARRERYF.

Ten or more counts support this clonotype. This chain uses TRBV6-1 with TRBJ2-7, with 11 bases fitting TRBD2. Looked up from germline, CDR1 is MNHNS and CDR2 is SASEGT. CDR3 length: 16 amino acids. The V and J ends lost 6 bases and 0 bases, in that order; junction bases with no gene match: 7. The CDR3 reads CASSGILAGGSYEQYF. In DNA form, the CDR3 reads TGTGCCAGCAGCGGTATCCTAGCGGGGGGCTCCTACGAGCAGTACTTC.

The V gene is TRBV19, the J gene TRBJ1-5; D remains unclear. The length of the CDR3 is 15 residues. Germline lookup yields CDR1 LNHDA and CDR2 SQIVND (reference sequence). With 0 bases removed from V and 4 bases from J, the gap between germline ends came to 10 bases. DNA for the CDR3: TGTGCCAGTAGTATAGATGGGAGGCAGAATCAGCCCCAGCATTTT. Translated: CASSIDGRQNQPQHF.